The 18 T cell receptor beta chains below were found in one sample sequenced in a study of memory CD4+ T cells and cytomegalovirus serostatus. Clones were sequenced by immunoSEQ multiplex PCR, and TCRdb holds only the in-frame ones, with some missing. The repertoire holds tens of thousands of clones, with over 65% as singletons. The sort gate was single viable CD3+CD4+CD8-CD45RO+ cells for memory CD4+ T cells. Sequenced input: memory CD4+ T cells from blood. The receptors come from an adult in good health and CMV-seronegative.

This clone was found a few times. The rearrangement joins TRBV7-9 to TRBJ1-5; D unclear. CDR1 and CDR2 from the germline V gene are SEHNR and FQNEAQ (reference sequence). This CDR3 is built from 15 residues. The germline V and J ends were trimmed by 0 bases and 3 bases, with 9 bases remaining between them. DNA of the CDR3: TGTGCCAGCAGCTTAGCGGGTTCGGTCAATCAGCCCCAGCATTTT. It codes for CASSLAGSVNQPQHF. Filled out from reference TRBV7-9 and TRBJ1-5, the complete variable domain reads DTGVSQNPRHKITKRGQNVTFRCDPISEHNRLYWYRQTLGQGPEFLTYFQNEAQLEKSRLLSDRFSAERPKGSFSTLEIQRTEQGDSAMYLCASSLAGSVNQPQHFGDGTRLSIL.

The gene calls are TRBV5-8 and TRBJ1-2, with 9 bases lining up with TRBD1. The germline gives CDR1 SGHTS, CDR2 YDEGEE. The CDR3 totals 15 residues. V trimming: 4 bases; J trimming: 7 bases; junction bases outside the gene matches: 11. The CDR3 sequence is CASSGKTGTGLGYTF. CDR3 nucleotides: TGTGCCAGCAGCGGCAAAACAGGGACAGGGCTTGGCTACACCTTC.

This CDR3 is CASKPFGAMNTEAFF. The CDR3 bases are TGTGCCAGCAAGCCTTTTGGGGCAATGAACACTGAAGCTTTCTTT. V and J are TRBV7-2 and TRBJ1-1; tentatively, D is TRBD1 (5 bases). Between the trimmed V and J ends, which lost 7 bases and 0 bases, there was a span of 15 bases. CDR3 length: 15 amino acids. Looked up from germline, CDR1 is SGHTA and CDR2 is FQGNSA.

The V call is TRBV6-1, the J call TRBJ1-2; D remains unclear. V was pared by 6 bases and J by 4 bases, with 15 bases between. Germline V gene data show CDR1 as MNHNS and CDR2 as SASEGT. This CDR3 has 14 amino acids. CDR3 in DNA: TGTGCCAGCAGCGGAAATTACAGAACCTATGGCTACACCTTC. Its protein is CASSGNYRTYGYTF.

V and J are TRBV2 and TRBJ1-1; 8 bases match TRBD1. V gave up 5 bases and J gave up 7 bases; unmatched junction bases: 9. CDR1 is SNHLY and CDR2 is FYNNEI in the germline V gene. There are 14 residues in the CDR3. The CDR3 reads CASSSQGAGGEAFF. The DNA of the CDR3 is TGTGCCAGCAGTTCCCAGGGGGCTGGAGGTGAAGCTTTCTTT.

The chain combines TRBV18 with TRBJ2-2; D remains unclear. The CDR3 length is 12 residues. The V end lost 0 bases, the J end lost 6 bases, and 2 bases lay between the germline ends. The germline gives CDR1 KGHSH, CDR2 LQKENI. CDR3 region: CASSPPAGELFF. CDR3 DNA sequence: TGTGCCAGCTCACCACCTGCCGGGGAGCTGTTTTTT.

This chain's CDR3 is CASRLNMRRMEAFF. CDR3 bases: TGTGCCAGCAGACTCAACATGAGACGGATGGAAGCTTTCTTT. The genes are TRBV6-5 and TRBJ1-1; D call uncertain. This CDR3 has 14 amino acids. Trimming cost V 6 bases and J 8 bases, with 19 bases left between them. Germline loops: CDR1 MNHEY, CDR2 SVGAGI.

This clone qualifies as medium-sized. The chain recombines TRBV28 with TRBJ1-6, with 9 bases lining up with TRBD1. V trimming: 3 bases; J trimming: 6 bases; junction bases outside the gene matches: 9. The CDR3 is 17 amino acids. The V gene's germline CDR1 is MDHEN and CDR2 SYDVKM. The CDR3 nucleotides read TGTGCCAGCAGTTTCCTTACAGGGGGCCGGCGTAATTCACCCCTCCACTTT. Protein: CASSFLTGGRRNSPLHF.

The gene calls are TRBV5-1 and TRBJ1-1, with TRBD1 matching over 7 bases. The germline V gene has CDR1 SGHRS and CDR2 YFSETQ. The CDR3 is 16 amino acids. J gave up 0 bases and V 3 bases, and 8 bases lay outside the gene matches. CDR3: CASSSQGGLLNTEAFF. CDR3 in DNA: TGCGCCAGCAGCTCGCAGGGGGGCCTCCTGAACACTGAAGCTTTCTTT.

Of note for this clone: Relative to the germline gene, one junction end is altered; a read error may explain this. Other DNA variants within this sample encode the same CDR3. The CDR3 bases are TGCGCCGGAAAACGGGACAGGGGGGTTCGTGGCTACACCTTC. This codes for CAGKRDRGVRGYTF. This chain uses TRBV30 with TRBJ1-2, with 11 positions matching TRBD1. CDR3 length: 14 residues. Germline V lookup: CDR1 GTSNPN, CDR2 SVGIG (reference sequence). Drawing the rest from reference TRBV30 and TRBJ1-2, the complete variable domain is SQTIHQWPATLVQPVGSPLSLECTVEGTSNPNLYWYRQAAGRGLQLLFYSVGIGQISSEVPQNLSASRPQDRQFILSSKKLLLSDSGFYLCAGKRDRGVRGYTFGSGTRLTVV.

CDR3 coding DNA: TGTGCCAGCAGTCAGATAGGACGGCTCACTGAAGCTTTCTTT. As protein: CASSQIGRLTEAFF. The rearrangement uses TRBV28 and TRBJ1-1; D remains unclear. The CDR3 runs 14 residues. Trimming left V 5 bases short and J 4 bases short, with 14 bases between. The germline CDR1 and CDR2 sequences are MDHEN and SYDVKM.

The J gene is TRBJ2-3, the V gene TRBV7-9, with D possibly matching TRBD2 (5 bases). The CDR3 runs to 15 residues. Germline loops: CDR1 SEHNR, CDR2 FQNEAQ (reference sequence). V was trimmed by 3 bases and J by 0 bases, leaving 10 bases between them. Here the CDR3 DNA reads TGTGCCAGCAGCTTCGGGGATTGGAGCACAGATACGCAGTATTTT. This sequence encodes CASSFGDWSTDTQYF.

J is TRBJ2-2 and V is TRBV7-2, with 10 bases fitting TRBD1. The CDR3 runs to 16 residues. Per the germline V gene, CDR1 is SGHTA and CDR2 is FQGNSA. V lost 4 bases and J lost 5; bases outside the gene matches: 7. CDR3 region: CASSSRQGATTGELFF. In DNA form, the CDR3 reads TGTGCCAGCAGCTCACGACAGGGGGCGACGACCGGGGAGCTGTTTTTT.

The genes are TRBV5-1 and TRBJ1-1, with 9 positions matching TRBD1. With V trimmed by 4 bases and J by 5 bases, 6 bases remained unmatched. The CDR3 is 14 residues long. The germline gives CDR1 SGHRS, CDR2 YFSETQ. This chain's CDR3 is CASSLDRGKTEAFF. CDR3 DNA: TGCGCCAGCAGCCTGGACAGGGGCAAAACTGAAGCTTTCTTT.

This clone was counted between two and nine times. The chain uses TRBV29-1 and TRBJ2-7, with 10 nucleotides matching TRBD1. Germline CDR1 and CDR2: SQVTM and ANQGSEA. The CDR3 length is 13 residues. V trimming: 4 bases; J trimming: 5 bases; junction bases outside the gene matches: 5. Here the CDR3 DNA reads TGCAGCGTTGTGGGACAGGGGAAGAACGAGCAGTACTTC. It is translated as CSVVGQGKNEQYF.

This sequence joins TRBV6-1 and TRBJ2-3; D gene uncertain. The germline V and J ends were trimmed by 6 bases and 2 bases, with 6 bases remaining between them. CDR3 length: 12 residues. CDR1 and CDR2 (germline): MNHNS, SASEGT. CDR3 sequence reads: CASRTNTDTQYF. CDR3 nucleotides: TGTGCCAGCAGAACGAACACAGATACGCAGTATTTT.

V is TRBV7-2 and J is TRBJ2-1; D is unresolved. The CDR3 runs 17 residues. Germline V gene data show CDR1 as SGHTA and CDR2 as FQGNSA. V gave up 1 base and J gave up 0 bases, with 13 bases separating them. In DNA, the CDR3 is TGTGCCAGCAGCTTAGAAGCGTCGACGAGCTCCTACAATGAGCAGTTCTTC. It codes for CASSLEASTSSYNEQFF.

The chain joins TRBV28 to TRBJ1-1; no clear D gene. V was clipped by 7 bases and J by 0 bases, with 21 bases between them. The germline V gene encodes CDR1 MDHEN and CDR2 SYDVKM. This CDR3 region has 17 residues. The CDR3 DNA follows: TGTGCCAGCACCCTAGAGGGTCCTGATCCCTTGAACACTGAAGCTTTCTTT. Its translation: CASTLEGPDPLNTEAFF.